This T cell receptor beta chain appears in the sequencing data of a study of cytomegalovirus exposure and HLA in healthy donors. The PCR made use of 60 Vbeta and 13 Jbeta primers. Measured with immunoSEQ multiplex PCR; TCRdb has only the in-frame clones, and not every one. The sample consists of more than 110,000 clones, roughly 80% of them appearing once. The V end lost 6 bases, the J end lost 6 bases, and 9 bases lay between the germline ends. Germline CDR1 and CDR2: SEHNR and FQNEAQ (reference sequence). The CDR3 length is 12 residues. The source material was PBMCs. This clonotype was obtained from a young man in good health and CMV-seronegative. The chain carries TRBV7-9 and TRBJ2-4; D is undetermined. This CDR3 is CASSSDLNIQYF. The CDR3 nucleotides read TGTGCCAGCAGTTCCGACTTAAACATTCAGTACTTC.